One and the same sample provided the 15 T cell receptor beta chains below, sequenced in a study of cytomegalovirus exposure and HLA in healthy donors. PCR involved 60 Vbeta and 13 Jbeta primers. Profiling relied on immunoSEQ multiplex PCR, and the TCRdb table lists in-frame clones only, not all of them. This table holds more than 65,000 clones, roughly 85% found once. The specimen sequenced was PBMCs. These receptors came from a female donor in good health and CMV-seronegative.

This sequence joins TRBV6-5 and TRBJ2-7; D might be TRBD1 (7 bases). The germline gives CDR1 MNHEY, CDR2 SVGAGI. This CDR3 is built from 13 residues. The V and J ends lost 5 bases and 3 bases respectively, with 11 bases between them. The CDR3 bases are TGTGCCAGCAGTCCAGGGGGGAGCTACGAGCAGTACTTC. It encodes CASSPGGSYEQYF.

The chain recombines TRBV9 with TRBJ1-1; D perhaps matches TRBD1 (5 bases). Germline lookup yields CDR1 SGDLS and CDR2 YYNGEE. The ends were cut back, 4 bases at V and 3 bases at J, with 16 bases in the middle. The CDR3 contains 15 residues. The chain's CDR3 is CASSLLDRGDTEAFF. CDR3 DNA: TGTGCCAGCAGCCTCTTGGACCGGGGGGACACTGAAGCTTTCTTT.

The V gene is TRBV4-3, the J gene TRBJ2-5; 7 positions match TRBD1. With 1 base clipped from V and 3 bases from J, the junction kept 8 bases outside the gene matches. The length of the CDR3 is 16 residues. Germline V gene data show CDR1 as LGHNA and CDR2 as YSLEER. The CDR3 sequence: CASSQGDRDKKETQYF. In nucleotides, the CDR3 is TGCGCCAGCAGCCAAGGTGACAGGGACAAGAAAGAGACCCAGTACTTC.

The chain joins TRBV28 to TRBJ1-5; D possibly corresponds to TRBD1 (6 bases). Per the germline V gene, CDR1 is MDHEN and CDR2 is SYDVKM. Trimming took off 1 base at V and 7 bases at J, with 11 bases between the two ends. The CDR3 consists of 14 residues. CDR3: CASSLSQGWQPQHF. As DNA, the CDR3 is TGTGCCAGCAGTTTATCTCAGGGGTGGCAGCCCCAGCATTTT.

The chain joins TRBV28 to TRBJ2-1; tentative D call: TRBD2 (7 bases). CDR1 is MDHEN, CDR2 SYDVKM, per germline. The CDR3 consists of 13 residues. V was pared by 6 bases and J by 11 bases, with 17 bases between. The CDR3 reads CASSPYRGAKQFF. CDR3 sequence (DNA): TGTGCCAGCAGCCCGTACCGGGGGGCCAAGCAGTTCTTC.

DNA for the CDR3: TGTGCCAGCAGCTTGGAACTAGCAGATTACAATGAGCAGTTCTTC. Translating gives CASSLELADYNEQFF. The chain carries TRBV5-6 and TRBJ2-1, with a tentative D call TRBD2 (6 bases). CDR1 SGHDT and CDR2 YYEEEE come from the germline V gene. The V end lost 0 bases, the J end lost 4 bases, and 11 bases lay between the germline ends. The length of the CDR3 is 15 residues.

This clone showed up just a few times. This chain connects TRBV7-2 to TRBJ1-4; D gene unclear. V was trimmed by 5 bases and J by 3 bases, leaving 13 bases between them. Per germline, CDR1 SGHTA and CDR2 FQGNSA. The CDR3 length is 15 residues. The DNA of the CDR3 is TGTGCCAGCAGCCCCCGGGGAAGCCCTAATGAAAAACTGTTTTTT. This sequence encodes CASSPRGSPNEKLFF.

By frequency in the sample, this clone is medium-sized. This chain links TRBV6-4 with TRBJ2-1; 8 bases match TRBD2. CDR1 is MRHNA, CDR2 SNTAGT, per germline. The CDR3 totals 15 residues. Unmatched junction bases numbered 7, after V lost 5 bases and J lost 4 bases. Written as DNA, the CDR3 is TGTGCCAGCAGTCAAGATCCGGGAGGGTACAATGAGCAGTTCTTC. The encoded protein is CASSQDPGGYNEQFF.

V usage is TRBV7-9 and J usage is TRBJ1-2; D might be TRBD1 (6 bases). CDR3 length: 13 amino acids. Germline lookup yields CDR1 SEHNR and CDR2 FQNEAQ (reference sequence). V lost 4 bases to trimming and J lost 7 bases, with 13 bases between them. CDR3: CASSYEGGGGYTF. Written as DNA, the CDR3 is TGTGCCAGCAGCTATGAGGGGGGGGGTGGCTACACCTTC. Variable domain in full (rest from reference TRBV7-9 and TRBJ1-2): DTGVSQNPRHKITKRGQNVTFRCDPISEHNRLYWYRQTLGQGPEFLTYFQNEAQLEKSRLLSDRFSAERPKGSFSTLEIQRTEQGDSAMYLCASSYEGGGGYTFGSGTRLTVV.

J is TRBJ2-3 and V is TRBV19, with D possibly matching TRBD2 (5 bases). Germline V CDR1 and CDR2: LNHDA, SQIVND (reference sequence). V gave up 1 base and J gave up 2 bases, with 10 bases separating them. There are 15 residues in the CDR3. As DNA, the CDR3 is TGTGCCAGTAGTATAGTAGGGAGCGACACAGATACGCAGTATTTT. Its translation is CASSIVGSDTDTQYF.

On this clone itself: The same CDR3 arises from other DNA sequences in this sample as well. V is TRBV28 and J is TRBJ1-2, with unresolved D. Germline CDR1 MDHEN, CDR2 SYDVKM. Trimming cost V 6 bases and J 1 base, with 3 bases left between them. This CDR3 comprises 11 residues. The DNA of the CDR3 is TGTGCCAGCAGCAGTAACTATGGCTACACCTTC. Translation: CASSSNYGYTF.

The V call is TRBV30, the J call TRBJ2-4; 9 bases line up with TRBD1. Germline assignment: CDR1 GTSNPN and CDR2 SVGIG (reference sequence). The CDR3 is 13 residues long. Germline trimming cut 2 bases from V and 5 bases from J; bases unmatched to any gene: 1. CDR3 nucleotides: TGTGCCTGGAGTCGGACAGGGGAAAACATTCAGTACTTC. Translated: CAWSRTGENIQYF.

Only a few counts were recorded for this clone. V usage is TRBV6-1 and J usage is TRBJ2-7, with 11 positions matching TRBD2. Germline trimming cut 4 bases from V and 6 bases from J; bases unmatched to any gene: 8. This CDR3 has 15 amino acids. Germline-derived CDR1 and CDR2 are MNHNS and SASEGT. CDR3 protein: CASSASSGGQGEQYF. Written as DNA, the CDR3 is TGTGCCAGCAGTGCGTCTAGCGGGGGGCAGGGCGAGCAGTACTTC.

The CDR3 here is CASSEARHPTDTIYF. The CDR3 bases are TGTGCCAGCAGTGAAGCGAGGCATCCGACTGACACCATATATTTT. The chain combines TRBV6-1 with TRBJ1-3; no clear D. Germline V CDR1 and CDR2: MNHNS, SASEGT. V was shortened by 0 bases and J by 8 bases, with 14 bases between the two germline ends. The length of the CDR3 is 15 residues.

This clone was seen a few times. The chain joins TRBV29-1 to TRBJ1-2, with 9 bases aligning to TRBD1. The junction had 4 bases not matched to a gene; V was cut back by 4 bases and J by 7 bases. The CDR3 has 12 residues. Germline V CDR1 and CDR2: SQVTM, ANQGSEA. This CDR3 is CSVGTGEAGYTF. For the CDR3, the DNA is TGCAGCGTTGGGACAGGGGAGGCTGGCTACACCTTC. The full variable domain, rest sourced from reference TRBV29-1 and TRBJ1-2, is SAVISQKPSRDICQRGTSLTIQCQVDSQVTMMFWYRQQPGQSLTLIATANQGSEATYESGFVIDKFPISRPNLTFSTLTVSNMSPEDSSIYLCSVGTGEAGYTFGSGTRLTVV.